The sequence of this T cell receptor (beta chain) was determined in a study of cytomegalovirus exposure and HLA in healthy donors. With regard to this clone: What it recognizes is unknown. No conserved phenylalanine or tryptophan is present at the end of the CDR3, so a read error is the likely explanation.

PCR primers comprised 60 Vbeta and 13 Jbeta primers. Sequencing used immunoSEQ multiplex PCR; TCRdb keeps in-frame clones, though not all of them. The table lists roughly 140,000 clones, 65% to 90% of them singletons. Study findings and constraints: The records held CMV serostatus as the only immune exposure information.

Trimming shortened V by 8 bases and J by 3 bases, and 13 bases separated the two germline ends. The CDR3 loop spans 13 amino acids. The germline gives CDR1 MNHNY, CDR2 SVGAGI (reference sequence). The sequence was collected from a female donor in good health and CMV-seronegative. The specimen sequenced was PBMCs. The chain combines TRBV6-6 with TRBJ1-1, with a possible D match to TRBD1 (6 bases). CDR3 loop: CASVSRGYTEAFV. CDR3 nucleotide sequence: TGTGCCAGCGTCTCAAGGGGGTACACTGAAGCTTTCGTT.